This TCR beta chain is drawn from a study of blood T cell repertoires in COVID-19. In the source study's methods: Amplification of reference gene primers provided the estimated nucleated cell counts. Method: immunoSEQ multiplex PCR; TCRdb's copy keeps in-frame clones and lacks some. The V and J calls and the clone size are those of that table, but D and trimming were determined from the DNA. The sample holds 210,000 or so clones; 70% to 90% are singletons and the top ten take roughly a tenth. Looked up from germline, CDR1 is SEHNR and CDR2 is FQNEAQ (reference sequence). V lost 5 bases to trimming and J lost 5 bases, with 28 bases between them. CDR3 length: 18 residues.

The origin of this receptor is a woman older than 75 with acute or convalescent COVID-19. What was sequenced was peripheral blood. The V gene is TRBV7-9, the J gene TRBJ2-7; D might be TRBD2 (7 bases). CDR3 sequence (DNA): TGTGCCAGCAGCCCTCAGGGCGGGGGCATCAAGTATTCCGACGAGCAGTACTTC. Protein sequence: CASSPQGGGIKYSDEQYF.